This T cell receptor (beta chain) emerged from a study of OX40 agonist ivuxolimab in advanced cancers. For context, the study as a whole: Ivuxolimab was a fully human IgG2 agonistic monoclonal antibody targeting the costimulatory receptor OX40 (CD134). Intravenous ivuxolimab was administered to patients every 2 weeks at six dose levels: 0.01, 0.1, 0.3, 1.5, 3 and 10 mg/kg. Of the approximately 50 dose-escalation patients, hepatocellular carcinoma was present in around 20, melanoma in approximately 15, renal cell carcinoma in 9 and head and neck cancer in 9. In the dose-escalation cohort, more than 75% of patients were male, and the mean age was approximately 60 years, with a range of 23 to 79. Prior anti-PD-1, anti-PD-L1 or anti-CTLA-4 therapy was permitted, and checkpoint inhibitors had been received by roughly 40% of dose-escalation patients. Three dose-escalation patients achieved partial responses, one with hepatocellular carcinoma and two with cutaneous melanoma. Peripheral TCRbeta sequencing aimed to test whether ivuxolimab altered TCR sequence diversity and caused clonal T-cell expansion. The paper covers the monotherapy dose-escalation part of the phase I ivuxolimab trial, which included N of about 50 patients.

Worth noting for this clone: Its antigen is unknown. The sample holds no much larger clone one base away, and base qualities are not on file.

Patients with a history of autoimmune disease or receiving systemic immunosuppression were excluded from the trial. In every dose cohort, peripheral blood was drawn for TCR sequencing at baseline, cycle 4 day 1, and cycle 7 day 1. The samples were taken from a phase I, first-in-human, multicenter, open-label dose-escalation trial of ivuxolimab. Adults with locally advanced or metastatic head and neck squamous cell, hepatocellular, melanoma or renal cell carcinoma were enrolled in the trial. Before TCR sequencing, CD4+ T cells and CD8+ T cells were sorted from peripheral blood as separate populations. Paper-wide results and their limitations: Low levels of normalized T-cell clonal expansion were also seen in some nonresponding patients. In partial responders in the 0.1-3.0 mg/kg groups, normalized peripheral clonal expansion was found to be among the lowest, especially among CD8+ T cells. At doses of 0.1 to 3.0 mg/kg, clonal expansion of both CD4+ and CD8+ blood T cells was observed from baseline to week 6. On average, CD8+ T cells showed more expanded clones than CD4+ T cells after ivuxolimab. Antigen specificity was not determined for the clonally expanded peripheral T cells.

The germline V gene encodes CDR1 SGHRS and CDR2 YFSETQ. Spanning cysteine to phenylalanine, the CDR3 consists of 16 amino acids. Left in the record is the CDR3 DNA by itself, 48 bases read in frame from the first base. V trim: 0 bases; J trim: 8 bases; unmatched bases: 6. For sequencing of the TCRbeta CDR3 region, genomic DNA was extracted from the sorted cells. The immunoSEQ Assay was used for sequencing of TCRbeta CDR3 regions. TCRdb retrieved this table from immuneACCESS and kept in-frame rearrangements only. Not all clones are present; in checked studies, unresolved V genes account for under half, and no reason is known for the remainder. The sample table shows over 80,000 clones, and over 80% are seen once. The top ten hold 0.43% of the sample.

This TCR derives from an adult with an advanced solid tumor such as melanoma, head and neck, liver or kidney cancer. The V and J segments used are TRBV5-1 and TRBJ2-2; 11 bases in between match TRBD2. Sequenced here: CD4+ or CD8+ T cells sorted from blood, sampled in a trial of the OX40 agonist ivuxolimab. The CDR3 region reads CASSLGLAGKRGELFF. The bases read TGCGCCAGCAGCTTGGGACTAGCGGGGAAAAGAGGGGAGCTGTTTTTT.